This T cell receptor beta chain stems from a study of shared clonotypes between healthy human individuals (TCRdb year 2020). With regard to the full study: The cohort comprised a couple of women and a few men aged 18 to 49 years. Libraries were prepared and TCR repertoires were sequenced by different laboratories using diverse techniques, in order to increase sequencing depth and limit assay-specific biases. The study deeply sequenced blood TCR repertoires of about five healthy adults to estimate repertoire size and the extent of clonotype sharing between individuals. For each donor, CD4 naive and CD4 memory were each given three plates, CD8 naive was given two plates, and CD8 memory was given one plate. Each donor's leukapheresis produced roughly between roughly 0.94 and 9.5 billion PBMCs. Overall results and qualifications from the work: Clonotypes shared by all four sorted-subset donors showed higher generation probabilities than non-shared clonotypes. Because the study included a small number of donors, the genetic and exposure-history diversity represented was limited. Incomplete sequencing was indicated by rarefaction of sorted-subset datasets, despite the large sequencing depth. Sampling was restricted to blood, and TCR repertoires in tissue are likely to differ from TCR repertoires in blood. Estimated clonotype richness was generally larger for naive than for memory subsets. Sharing across a few donors was observed for about 4.8% of naive CD4, less than 4% of naive CD8, 2.3% of memory CD4, and about 0.38% of memory CD8 clonotypes. Pairwise subsampling indicated that sequencing depth was expected to affect the degree of clonotype sharing among donors.

Healthy HIV-negative adults with no recently reported acute infections or vaccinations were included as donors. Only Caucasian adults living in Nashville, Tennessee, USA were represented among the donors. CD4+ T cells were enriched through magnetic negative selection, after which naive cells were positively selected on CD45RA and the remaining negative fraction served as the memory subset. Blood was collected by leukapheresis, and PBMCs were isolated by Ficoll-Histopaque density gradient centrifugation and then cryopreserved in liquid nitrogen vapor phase. Analytical flow cytometry was used to check the purity and quantity of each magnetically sorted T cell population. Genomic DNA was isolated from every sorted fraction and measured by UV absorbance on a Nanodrop 2000c. TCR CDR3 regions were amplified from genomic DNA by multiplex PCR using the deep immunoSEQ assay. For each cell subset, the extracted genomic DNA was distributed evenly across all wells of several immunoSEQ 96-well plates, and each plate served as one replicate. For sorted subsets, each replicate PCR was loaded with 200 ng genomic DNA, equivalent to 25,000 to 30,000 T cell genomes. Purified libraries were measured with a Qubit 3.0 fluorometer, size-checked on a Bioanalyzer 2100, and measured again with the KAPA Library Quantification kit. Each immunoSEQ 96-well plate was sequenced on its own single-read 150-cycle Illumina NextSeq 550 flow cell. Under the source paper's analysis protocol: Because the immunoSEQ output held only junctional sequences and lacked quality scores, the filtering could not match the filtering applied to full-length reads. To assign V/J genes and CDR3, sequences were annotated using PyIR, a Python wrapper for IgBLAST v1.9, with IMGT germline references. Reads were filtered out if the reads had weak V/J assignments (E-value above 1e-6), no CDR3, stop codons, out-of-frame junctions, or ambiguous translated residues. V3J clonotypes were defined as sequences sharing an identical inferred V gene, J gene, and CDR3 amino acid sequence. To compute the percentage overlap between repertoires, the number of shared unique clonotypes was divided by the size of the smaller repertoire. RTK rarefaction, the Chao1 estimator, and Recon v2.1 estimates of unobserved clonotypes were used to assess repertoire richness. OLGA was used to compute generation probabilities for all TCRbeta clonotypes that the gDNA method yielded from a handful of donors. Sourced from immuneACCESS, this table was stored by TCRdb with only in-frame sequences that have V and J called. A share of the clones is absent; for the studies checked, an unresolved V gene accounts for under half, and the remainder has no known explanation. V and J calls and clone size are those listed in that table; D and trimming were worked out from the DNA. Present in this sample are a few million clones, about nine tenths of which were seen just once. The top ten constitute more than 0.35% of the sample.

For this clone: Its antigen is currently not known. Nothing much larger sits one base from this clone, and base qualities are not available.

CDR1 and CDR2 (SGHRS, YFSETQ) derive from the germline V gene. V lost 4 bases and J lost 0 bases; the stretch between them is 11 bases long. Taken from cysteine to phenylalanine, the CDR3 has 14 residues. This entry keeps only the CDR3 DNA: 42 bases, framed from base 1. The sequence came from a man between 18 and 35 years old in good health. Some clones in this sample may be carry-over from other donors' samples. The sequenced sample was naive CD4+ T cells from PBMCs. The sample's cell subset or site, from its label and the paper: CD45RA+ positively selected. The chain couples TRBV5-1 to TRBJ2-7; there is no confident call for the D gene. The nucleotide sequence is TGCGCCAGCAGCAATGACGCTAGCTCCTACGAGCAGTACTTC. Its amino acids are CASSNDASSYEQYF.